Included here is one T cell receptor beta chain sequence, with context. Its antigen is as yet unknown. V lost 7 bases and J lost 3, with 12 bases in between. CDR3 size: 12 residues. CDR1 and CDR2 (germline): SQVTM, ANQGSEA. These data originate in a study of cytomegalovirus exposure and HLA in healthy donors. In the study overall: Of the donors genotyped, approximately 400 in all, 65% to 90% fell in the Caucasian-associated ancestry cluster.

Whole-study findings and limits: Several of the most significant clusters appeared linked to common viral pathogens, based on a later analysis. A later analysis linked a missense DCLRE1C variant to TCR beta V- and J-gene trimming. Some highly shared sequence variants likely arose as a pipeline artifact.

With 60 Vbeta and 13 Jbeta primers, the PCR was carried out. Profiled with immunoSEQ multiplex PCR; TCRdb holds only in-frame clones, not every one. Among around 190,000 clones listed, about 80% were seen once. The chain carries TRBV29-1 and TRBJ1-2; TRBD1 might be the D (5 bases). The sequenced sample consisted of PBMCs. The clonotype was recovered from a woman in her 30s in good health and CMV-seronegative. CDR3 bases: TGCAGCGCCCGGACACCCGACTATGGCTACACCTTC. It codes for CSARTPDYGYTF.